The T cell receptor beta chain described here comes from a study of T cells in Graves' hyperthyroidism and ophthalmopathy. Uncontrolled infection, other autoimmune disease, pregnancy or lactation excluded patients. This clonotype was found many times. The CDR3 is made up of 15 amino acids. CDR1 is DFQATT and CDR2 is SNEGSKA in the germline V gene (reference sequence). Trimming took 3 bases from V and 0 from J, leaving 12 bases between them. TCR beta CDR3 sequences were amplified from RNA transcripts. HTBI primers were employed in a first-round RT-PCR of the TCR CDR3. TCRdb called the multiplex PCR reads again in MiXCR, with one record for every CDR3 protein. Among about half a million distinct CDR3 sequences listed, approximately 23% were seen once.

Sequencing was carried out using blood. The chain couples TRBV20-1 to TRBJ2-1; D is perhaps TRBD2 (5 bases). This TCR came from a woman aged 70-85 years with Graves' ophthalmopathy. The CDR3 is CSARVPGSSYNEQFF. The DNA for the CDR3 is TGCAGTGCTAGGGTCCCGGGGAGCTCCTACAATGAGCAGTTCTTC.